This T cell receptor beta chain emerged from a study of shared clonotypes between healthy human individuals. Regarding the study as a whole: About 5% of naive CD4 clonotypes were common to a few donors.

As regards this clone: The target antigen is unknown.

The CDR3 is 17 residues long. V lost 0 bases and J 4 bases, leaving 20 bases between the germline ends. Per the germline V gene, CDR1 is SGHRS and CDR2 is YFSETQ. CD45RO negativity and positive selection for CCR7 defined naive CD8 cells, a population that excluded terminally differentiated effector memory CD45RA+ cells. None of the donors, who were healthy HIV-negative adults, had recently had acute infections or vaccinations. Each sample came from a Caucasian adult donor living in Nashville, Tennessee. Assay: immunoSEQ multiplex PCR; the TCRdb copy retains only in-frame clones and omits some. Of about 2,100,000 clones listed, more than 85% are singletons.

The material sequenced was naive CD8+ T cells from PBMCs. The sequence came from a man between 18 and 35 years old in good health. Some clones in this sample may be carry-over from other donors' samples. The chain recombines TRBV5-1 with TRBJ2-7; a possible D gene is TRBD1 (5 bases). CDR3 loop: CASSLGPQDPQTYEQYF. CDR3 sequence (DNA): TGCGCCAGCAGCTTGGGACCACAGGACCCGCAGACTTACGAGCAGTACTTC.